This T cell receptor (beta chain) was recorded in a study of T-cell reconstitution after alpha-beta-depleted transplantation in children. Germline CDR1 and CDR2: SQVTM and ANQGSEA. This CDR3 comprises 12 residues. The V end was cut by 5 bases, the J end by 4 bases, with 9 bases between. This clonotype occurred many times. Its antigen remains unidentified. For TCRbeta, the library was prepared with unique molecular identifiers. TCRdb reprocessed the PCR reads via MiXCR and lists one record per CDR3 protein. The data show 73,000 or so distinct CDR3 sequences, roughly 4.5% seen once. Study-wide results and caveats: Reportedly, alpha-beta T cells present about two months post-transplant originated from several hundred expanded clones of graft origin.

This receptor was obtained from a boy under two years old who had a stem cell transplant for acute myeloid leukemia, so the T cells may come from the graft donor. The V gene is TRBV29-1, the J gene TRBJ2-1; D is possibly TRBD2 (6 bases). The sequencing used PBMCs, mostly from graft donor cells, collected 180 days after TCRalphabeta/CD19-depleted stem cell transplant. This chain's CDR3 is CSVSRGYNEQFF. The DNA of the CDR3 is TGCAGCGTTTCTCGGGGGTACAATGAGCAGTTCTTC.